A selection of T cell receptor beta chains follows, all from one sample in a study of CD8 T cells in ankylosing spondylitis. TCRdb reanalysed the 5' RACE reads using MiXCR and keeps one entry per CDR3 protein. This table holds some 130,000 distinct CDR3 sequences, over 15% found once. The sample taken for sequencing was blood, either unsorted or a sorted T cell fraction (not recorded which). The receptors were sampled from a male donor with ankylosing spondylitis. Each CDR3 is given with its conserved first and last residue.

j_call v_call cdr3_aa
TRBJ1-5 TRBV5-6 CASSFWGPYSYQPQHF
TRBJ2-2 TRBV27 CASSFVGGELFF
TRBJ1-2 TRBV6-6 CASTPGTVYGYTF
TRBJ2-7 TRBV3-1 CASSQGLAGSYEQYF
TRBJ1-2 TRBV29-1 CGTGEGIYGYTF
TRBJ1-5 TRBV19 CASARDNNQPQHF
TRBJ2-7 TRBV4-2 CASSQGGASYEQYF
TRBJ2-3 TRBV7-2 CASTKDLRTDTQYF
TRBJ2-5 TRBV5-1 CASSLVWVGETQYF
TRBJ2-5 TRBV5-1 CASSSTSGRTETQYF
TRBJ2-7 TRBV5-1 CASSLGSPTGVVSYEQYF
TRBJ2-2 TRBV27 CASSGLVGSSGELFF
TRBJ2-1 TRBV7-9 CASSSTSTSGIYNEQFF
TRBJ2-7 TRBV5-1 CASSLGDGYEQYF
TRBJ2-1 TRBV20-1 CSATTTWKNGGRTHPYNEQFF
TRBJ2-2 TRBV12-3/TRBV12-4 CASISGGSTGELFF
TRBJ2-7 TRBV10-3 CAISDPTGFPDEQYF
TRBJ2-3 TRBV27 CASSLYWAADTQYF
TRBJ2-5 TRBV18 CASSPPTGRGQETQYF
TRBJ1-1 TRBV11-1 CASSLAVIGNTEAFF
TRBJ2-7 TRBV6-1 CASKEEGPYEQYF
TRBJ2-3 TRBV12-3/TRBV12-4 CASSPGLAGGFADTQYF
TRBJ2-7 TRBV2 CASKRTGGYEQYF
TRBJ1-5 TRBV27 CASRPGTFNQPQHF
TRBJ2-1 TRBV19 CASSSHPRVAGYNEQFF
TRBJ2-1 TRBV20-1 CSAKGLAGVVTRYNEQFF
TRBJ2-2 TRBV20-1 CSAMASGREDTGELFF
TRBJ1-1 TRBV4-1 CASSHTLDSLIEAFF
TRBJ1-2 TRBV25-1 CASSESDTILAYRYTF
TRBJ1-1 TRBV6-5 CASSSTGLAEAFF
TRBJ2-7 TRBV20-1 CSARPIGQGYEQYF
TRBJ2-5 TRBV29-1 CSVDWAIQETQYF
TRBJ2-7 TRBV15 CATSRGSRIGQYEQYF
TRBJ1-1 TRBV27 CASRGNEAFF